A selection of T cell receptor beta chains follows, all from one sample in a study of T cell repertoires in cytomegalovirus infection. In TCRdb, the reads were re-called with MiXCR into one record per CDR3 protein. The sample consists of under 200,000 distinct CDR3 sequences, 28% of them appearing once. Sequences were obtained from PBMCs. The source is a human donor in good health (CMV status not recorded). Some clones in this sample may be carry-over from other donors' samples. The CDR3 runs from the conserved cysteine through the conserved F or W. D genes are given only for firm matches. Some rows mark clone size as missing; the rest say once, few, many or name a class of expanded clone.

size: few
J: TRBJ2-3
D: NA
V: TRBV5-1
CDR3: CASSLGHLSTDTQYF
DNA: TGCGCCAGCAGCTTGGGACACCTTAGCACAGATACGCAGTATTTT

size: NA
J: TRBJ1-5
D: NA
V: TRBV7-8
CDR3: CASSPSGTNSKQPQHF
DNA: TGTGCCAGCAGCCCGTCCGGAACAAATAGCAAGCAGCCCCAGCATTTT

size: few
J: TRBJ2-1
D: NA
V: TRBV7-8
CDR3: CASSLSVGEQFF
DNA: TGTGCCAGCAGCTTAAGCGTCGGAGAGCAGTTCTTC

size: few
J: TRBJ1-1
D: NA
V: TRBV20-1
CDR3: CSAAPFLGTEAFF
DNA: TGCAGTGCTGCCCCTTTCCTGGGGACTGAAGCTTTCTTT

size: NA
J: TRBJ2-5
D: NA
V: TRBV9
CDR3: CASSVAGVETQYF
DNA: TGTGCCAGCAGCGTAGCTGGGGTGGAGACCCAGTACTTC

size: NA
J: TRBJ1-1
D: NA
V: TRBV15
CDR3: CATSREGSWGEAFF
DNA: TGTGCCACCAGCAGAGAGGGGAGTTGGGGTGAAGCTTTCTTT

size: NA
J: TRBJ1-1
D: TRBD1
V: TRBV11-2
CDR3: CASSLDPGGWTHAFF
DNA: TGTGCCAGCAGCTTAGATCCAGGGGGGTGGACTCATGCTTTCTTT

size: few
J: TRBJ1-5
D: TRBD1
V: TRBV19
CDR3: CASSIRGEGANQPQHF
DNA: TGTGCCAGTAGTATAAGGGGCGAGGGGGCAAATCAGCCCCAGCATTTT

size: many
J: TRBJ1-2
D: TRBD1
V: TRBV7-2
CDR3: CASRGDREYRGYTF
DNA: TGTGCCAGCAGGGGGGACAGGGAGTATCGCGGCTACACCTTC

size: NA
J: TRBJ2-7
D: NA
V: TRBV7-2
CDR3: CASSLLGIYEQYF
DNA: TGTGCCAGCAGCTTACTAGGGATCTACGAGCAGTACTTC

size: NA
J: TRBJ1-1
D: NA
V: TRBV10-3
CDR3: CAITEPFRGPRRPEAFF
DNA: TGTGCCATCACTGAGCCCTTCAGGGGCCCTCGTCGGCCTGAAGCTTTCTTT

size: NA
J: TRBJ1-2
D: NA
V: TRBV7-9
CDR3: CASSGYSGYGYTF
DNA: TGTGCCAGCAGCGGTTATTCAGGCTATGGCTACACCTTC

size: NA
J: TRBJ1-2
D: NA
V: TRBV4-2
CDR3: CASSQGGQISNYGYTF
DNA: TGTGCCAGCAGCCAAGGAGGACAGATTTCTAACTATGGCTACACCTTC

size: NA
J: TRBJ2-7
D: TRBD2
V: TRBV9
CDR3: CASSVGTSANSYEQYF
DNA: TGTGCCAGCAGCGTAGGGACTAGCGCCAACTCCTACGAGCAGTACTTC

size: few
J: TRBJ1-2
D: TRBD1
V: TRBV6-2/TRBV6-3
CDR3: CASRPGGRGYGYTF
DNA: TGTGCCAGCAGGCCAGGGGGGCGCGGATATGGCTACACCTTC

size: NA
J: TRBJ1-5
D: NA
V: TRBV19
CDR3: CASTAARGYSNQPQHF
DNA: TGTGCCAGTACCGCCGCCAGGGGTTATAGCAATCAGCCCCAGCATTTT

size: many
J: TRBJ1-1
D: NA
V: TRBV7-2
CDR3: CASSLPRQTLEAFF
DNA: TGTGCCAGCAGCTTACCACGACAGACTCTTGAAGCTTTCTTT

size: NA
J: TRBJ2-7
D: TRBD2
V: TRBV7-6
CDR3: CASSLVAGRAHEQYF
DNA: TGTGCCAGCAGCTTGGTTGCAGGGAGGGCCCACGAGCAGTACTTC

size: NA
J: TRBJ2-2
D: NA
V: TRBV19
CDR3: CASSIGGNTGELFF
DNA: TGTGCCAGTAGTATAGGAGGGAACACCGGGGAGCTGTTTTTT